This T cell receptor (beta chain) was sequenced in a study of technical replicates of blood from several donors. The V gene's germline CDR1 is MDHEN and CDR2 SYDVKM. CDR3 length equals 14 residues. The V and J ends lost 6 bases and 2 bases, in that order; junction bases with no gene match: 3. The count of this clone is one. Profiling relied on immunoSEQ multiplex PCR, and the TCRdb table lists in-frame clones only, not all of them. In the table there are 72,000 or so clones, roughly 90% of which are singletons. V and J are TRBV28 and TRBJ2-7; 11 positions match TRBD1. This receptor was taken from a human donor in good health. The sample taken for sequencing was T cells isolated from PBMCs. The CDR3 coding sequence is TGTGCCAGCAGGCCGGGACAGGGGGCCTACGAGCAGTACTTC. Residues: CASRPGQGAYEQYF.